The 20 T cell receptor beta chains presented below share a single source sample, sequenced in a study of monozygotic twins with inflammatory bowel disease. Using the 5' RACE reads, TCRdb records one entry per CDR3 protein without DNA. This sample's table reports 80,000 or so distinct CDR3 sequences. The sequencing sample was made of blood. The receptor set was obtained from a human donor with ulcerative colitis or Crohn's disease, or a healthy co-twin of an affected twin (not recorded which).

V gene TRBV11-2 combines with J gene TRBJ2-3; TCRdb designates TRBD2, a call that cannot be tested without DNA. Germline values: CDR1 SGHAT, CDR2 FQNNGV. This CDR3 spans 15 amino acids. CDR3: CASSVSGGASDTQYF.

CDR3 protein: CATKSLTGGYGYTF. This chain links TRBV5-1 with TRBJ1-2; TCRdb names TRBD1, which stays unverified in the absence of DNA. The length of the CDR3 is 14 residues. CDR1 and CDR2 (germline): SGHRS, YFSETQ.

The chain has TRBV7-9 and TRBJ1-2. The CDR3 consists of 12 residues. CDR1 and CDR2 (germline): SEHNR, FQNEAQ (reference sequence). The CDR3: CASSLAIYGYTF.

This chain uses TRBV5-1 with TRBJ1-1; TCRdb picks TRBD1, but there is no DNA to check that call. Germline V gene data show CDR1 as SGHRS and CDR2 as YFSETQ. The CDR3 runs to 14 residues. The CDR3 protein is CASRAGTMNTEAFF.

The chain carries TRBV6-6 and TRBJ1-1. CDR3 size: 14 residues. The germline gives CDR1 MNHNY, CDR2 SVGAGI (reference sequence). This CDR3 is CASSYSQPGAEAFF.

CDR3 amino acids: CASSYSEGRRDTQYF. The chain links TRBV5-6 to TRBJ2-3; TCRdb outputs TRBD1, but without DNA this stays unchecked. The CDR3 covers 15 residues. Germline loops: CDR1 SGHDT, CDR2 YYEEEE.

The chain couples TRBV10-1 to TRBJ2-1; without DNA, the TCRdb call of TRBD2 cannot be checked. The germline gives CDR1 WNHNN, CDR2 SYGVQD (reference sequence). This CDR3 spans 11 amino acids. The CDR3 reads CASSEGSEQFF.

The J gene is TRBJ1-3, the V gene TRBV10-3. Germline V gives CDR1 ENHRY, CDR2 SYGVKD. The CDR3 spans 16 residues. CDR3 protein: CAITSPGQFSGNTIYF.

This chain joins TRBV29-1 and TRBJ1-1. Germline lookup yields CDR1 SQVTM and CDR2 ANQGSEA. The length of the CDR3 is 14 residues. The chain's CDR3 is CSVKTDWDLTEAFF.

The gene calls are TRBV20-1 and TRBJ1-2; without DNA, the TCRdb call of TRBD1 cannot be checked. The CDR3 extends over 12 amino acids. The V gene's germline CDR1 is DFQATT and CDR2 SNEGSKA (reference sequence). CDR3: CSASGGGYGYTF.

The CDR3 loop is CASSFGAGAKNIQYF. The rearrangement links TRBV5-1 to TRBJ2-4; absent DNA, TCRdb's TRBD1 call cannot be checked. Per the germline V gene, CDR1 is SGHRS and CDR2 is YFSETQ. The CDR3 totals 15 residues.

The chain links TRBV7-9 to TRBJ1-6. The length of the CDR3 is 17 residues. Germline CDR1 SEHNR, CDR2 FQNEAQ (reference sequence). The CDR3 loop reads CASSLGYGDSYNLPLHF. The full variable domain, with the rest looked up from reference TRBV7-9 and TRBJ1-6, is DTGVSQNPRHKITKRGQNVTFRCDPISEHNRLYWYRQTLGQGPEFLTYFQNEAQLEKSRLLSDRFSAERPKGSFSTLEIQRTEQGDSAMYLCASSLGYGDSYNLPLHFGNGTRLTVT.

The CDR3 sequence is CASSSTGTSGANEQFF. V is TRBV18 and J is TRBJ2-1; TCRdb selects TRBD2, and the lack of DNA leaves this call unchecked. Germline V lookup: CDR1 KGHSH, CDR2 LQKENI. The CDR3 is 16 residues long.

The V call is TRBV5-1, the J call TRBJ2-2; as DNA is missing, the TRBD1 call by TCRdb cannot be tested. Germline loops: CDR1 SGHRS, CDR2 YFSETQ. The CDR3 totals 13 residues. This CDR3 is CASNTGNTGELFF.

The rearrangement uses TRBV6-2 or TRBV6-3 and TRBJ2-3; TCRdb names TRBD1, which stays unverified in the absence of DNA. The germline gives CDR1 MNHEY, CDR2 SVGEGT. The CDR3 is made up of 12 amino acids. CDR3 sequence: CASSRPADTQYF.

This chain's CDR3 is CSARDDRPEKAFF. V usage is TRBV20-1 and J usage is TRBJ1-1; lacking DNA, the TRBD1 call made by TCRdb goes unchecked. Germline lookup yields CDR1 DFQATT and CDR2 SNEGSKA (reference sequence). CDR3 length equals 13 residues.

V usage is TRBV5-1 and J usage is TRBJ2-3; TCRdb reports TRBD2, a call that lacks DNA to check it against. The CDR3 length is 14 residues. Germline V gives CDR1 SGHRS, CDR2 YFSETQ. Here the CDR3 reads CASSLTSGVDTQYF.

The rearrangement uses TRBV7-9 and TRBJ1-4. The CDR3 has 15 amino acids. CDR1 SEHNR and CDR2 FQNEAQ come from the germline V gene (reference sequence). The CDR3 loop reads CASSPGGMWGEKLFF.

The chain is built from TRBV18 and TRBJ2-7. The CDR3 is 13 amino acids. Germline CDR1 reads KGHSH; CDR2 reads LQKENI. CDR3 loop: CASSPPNANEQYF.

V is TRBV3-1 and J is TRBJ1-3. The CDR3 has 16 amino acids. The germline V gene has CDR1 LGHDT and CDR2 YNNKEL (reference sequence). CDR3 protein: CASSLRSPSSGNTIYF.